These 6 T cell receptor delta chains were all obtained from the same sample, sequenced in a study of gamma-delta chains in newborns, infants, children. TCRdb fed the reads to CATT. The sample includes some 10,000 delta-chain clones, about 9% of them seen just once. The material sequenced was blood. All receptors derive from a child who was a newborn, infant or young child, either healthy, febrile or measles-vaccinated (not recorded which).

This clone has a handful of counts. The chain carries TRDV2 and TRDJ3; D gene ambiguous. The CDR3 has 19 residues. Trimming removed 1 base from V and 0 bases from J, with 15 bases in between. Germline-derived CDR1 and CDR2 are GEAIGNYY and EKD. The CDR3 DNA sequence: TGTGCCTGTGACACTCCGGAGGGTCACAGCTCCTGGGACACCCGACAGATGTTTTTC. Its translation: CACDTPEGHSSWDTRQMFF.

The chain recombines TRDV2 with TRDJ3, with D unclear. The V and J ends lost 0 bases and 1 base respectively, with 9 bases between them. CDR3 length: 17 residues. CDR1 and CDR2 (germline): GEAIGNYY, EKD. The CDR3: CACDTVVDSWDTRQMFF. DNA of the CDR3: TGTGCCTGTGACACCGTAGTGGATTCCTGGGACACCCGACAGATGTTTTTC.

The rearrangement links TRDV1 to TRDJ1, with 8 bases that match TRDD3. The germline CDR1 and CDR2 sequences are TSWWSYY and QGS. The V segment lost 2 bases and the J segment 7 bases; nucleotides outside the gene matches: 18. The CDR3 runs to 18 residues. The CDR3 sequence is CALGERRSWGTGPAKLIF. CDR3 nucleotide sequence: TGTGCTCTTGGGGAAAGAAGATCCTGGGGGACCGGCCCGGCTAAACTCATCTTT.

V and J are TRDV1 and TRDJ1; D is unresolved. CDR1 is TSWWSYY and CDR2 is QGS in the germline V gene. CDR3 length: 21 amino acids. The V end was cut by 0 bases, the J end by 1 base, with 27 bases between. Written as DNA, the CDR3 is TGTGCTCTTGGGGAACTTCCGAGTCCTCCTTTATCGTTTCCCCTCACCGATAAACTCATCTTT. This sequence encodes CALGELPSPPLSFPLTDKLIF.

This clone was seen a handful of times. This chain joins TRDV2 and TRDJ3, with TRDD3 identical over 11 bases. The CDR3 has 18 amino acids. Germline CDR1 and CDR2: GEAIGNYY and EKD. After removal of 3 bases from V and 0 bases from J, the junction contained 3 bases not matched to a gene. DNA of the CDR3: TGTGCCTGTGACTATGGGGGATACGGCTCCTGGGACACCCGACAGATGTTTTTC. Protein sequence: CACDYGGYGSWDTRQMFF.

The chain uses TRDV2 and TRDJ1, with 10 bases lining up with TRDD3. Unmatched junction bases numbered 8, after V lost 3 bases and J lost 8 bases. The CDR3 is 14 residues long. Germline CDR1 reads GEAIGNYY; CDR2 reads EKD. The CDR3 bases are TGTGCCTGTGACTCCCTACTGGGGGATTCAAAACTCATCTTT. Protein sequence: CACDSLLGDSKLIF.